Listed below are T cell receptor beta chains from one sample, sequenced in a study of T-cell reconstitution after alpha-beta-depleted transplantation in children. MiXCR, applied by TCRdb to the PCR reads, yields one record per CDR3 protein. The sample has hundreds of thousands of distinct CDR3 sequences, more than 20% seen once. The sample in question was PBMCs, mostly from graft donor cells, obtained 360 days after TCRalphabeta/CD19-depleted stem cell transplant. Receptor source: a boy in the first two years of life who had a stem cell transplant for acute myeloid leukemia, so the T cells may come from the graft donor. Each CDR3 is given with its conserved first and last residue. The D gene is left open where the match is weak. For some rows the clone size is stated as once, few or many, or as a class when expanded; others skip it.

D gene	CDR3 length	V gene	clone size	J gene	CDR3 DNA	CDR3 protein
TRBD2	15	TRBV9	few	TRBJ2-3	TGTGCCAGCAGCGAGGGGGGACTAGAGACAGATACGCAGTATTTT	CASSEGGLETDTQYF
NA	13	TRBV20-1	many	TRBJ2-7	TGCAGTGTAAAAAACAGCCGCTCCTACGAGCAGTACTTC	CSVKNSRSYEQYF
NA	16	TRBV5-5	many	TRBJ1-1	TGTGCCAGCACCTTGAGGCTAGGGGGTGTGAACACTGAAGCTTTCTTT	CASTLRLGGVNTEAFF
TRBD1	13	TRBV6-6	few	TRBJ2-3	TGTGCCAGCCGACAGGGGGGCACAGATACGCAGTATTTT	CASRQGGTDTQYF
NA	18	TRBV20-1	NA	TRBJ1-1	TGCAGTGCGTGGGCCCATTTCCTCCGTACCAAGGACGACACTGAAGCTTTCTTT	CSAWAHFLRTKDDTEAFF
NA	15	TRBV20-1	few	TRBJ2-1	TGCAGTGCCCCCCGTTCCGGGACACCATACAATGAGCAGTTCTTC	CSAPRSGTPYNEQFF
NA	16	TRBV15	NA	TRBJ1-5	TGTGCCACCAGCAGCCAGGTTGTCGCCTACAATCAGCCCCAGCATTTT	CATSSQVVAYNQPQHF
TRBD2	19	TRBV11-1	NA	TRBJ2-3	TGTGCCAGCCGAAGGGGTCTGACTAGCGGGGGGACCAACACAGATACGCAGTATTTT	CASRRGLTSGGTNTDTQYF
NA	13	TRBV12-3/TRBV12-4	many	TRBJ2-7	TGTGCCAGCACGACAGACGCCTTCTACGAGCAGTACTTC	CASTTDAFYEQYF
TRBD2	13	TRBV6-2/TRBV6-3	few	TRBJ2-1	TGTGCCAGCAGCGGCGGGGGGGGCCATGAGCAGTTCTTC	CASSGGGGHEQFF
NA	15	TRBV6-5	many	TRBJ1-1	TGTGCCAGCAGTTACGACTACGGGGCACGGACTGAAGCTTTCTTT	CASSYDYGARTEAFF
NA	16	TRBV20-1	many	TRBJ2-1	TGCAGTGCTAGAACCCTATCAGGGGCAAGGTACAATGAGCAGTTCTTC	CSARTLSGARYNEQFF
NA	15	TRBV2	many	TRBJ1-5	TGTGCCAGCAGTGGTCAGGGCAGTAGCAATCAGCCCCAGCATTTT	CASSGQGSSNQPQHF
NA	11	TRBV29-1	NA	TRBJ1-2	TGCAGTGTGGGGGCGACAGGTGCTAACACCTTC	CSVGATGANTF
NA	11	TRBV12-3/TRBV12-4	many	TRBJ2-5	TGTGCCAGCCAAAACCAAGAGACCCAGTACTTC	CASQNQETQYF
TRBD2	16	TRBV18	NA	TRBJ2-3	TGTGCCAGCTCACCCCTAGCGGGGGACCGCACAGATACGCAGTATTTT	CASSPLAGDRTDTQYF
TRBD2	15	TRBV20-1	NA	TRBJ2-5	TGCAGTGCTGGACGAACTAGCGGGGGGGGTGAGACCCAGTACTTC	CSAGRTSGGGETQYF
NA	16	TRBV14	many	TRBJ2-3	TGTGCCAGCAGCCAAGTCGTGGCGTGGGGCACAGATACGCAGTATTTT	CASSQVVAWGTDTQYF
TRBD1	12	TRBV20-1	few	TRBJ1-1	TGCAGTGCTTGGGACAGGGGATACGAAGCTTTCTTT	CSAWDRGYEAFF
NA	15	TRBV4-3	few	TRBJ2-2	TGCGCCAGCAGCCAAGAGTACGTGAACACCGGGGAGCTGTTTTTT	CASSQEYVNTGELFF
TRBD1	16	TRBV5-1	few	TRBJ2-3	TGCGCCAGCAGCTTGGAAGGGACAGGGCCCACAGATACGCAGTATTTT	CASSLEGTGPTDTQYF
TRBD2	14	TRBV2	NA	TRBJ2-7	TGTGCCAGCACCCGAGCGGGGGTTTCCTACGAGCAGTACTTC	CASTRAGVSYEQYF
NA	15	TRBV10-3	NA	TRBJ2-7	TGTGCCATCAGCGAGAGGGCTACCCCAGTCTACGAGCAGTACTTC	CAISERATPVYEQYF
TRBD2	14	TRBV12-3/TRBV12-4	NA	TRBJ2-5	TGTGCCAGCAGTGGATGGACTAGCCAGGAGACCCAGTACTTC	CASSGWTSQETQYF
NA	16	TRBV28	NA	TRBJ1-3	TGTGCCAGCAGCCCTACTGGGGGCTTCTCTGGAAACACCATATATTTT	CASSPTGGFSGNTIYF
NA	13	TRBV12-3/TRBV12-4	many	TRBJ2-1	TGTGCCAGCACTTGGGGGCAGCTGTATGAGCAGTTCTTC	CASTWGQLYEQFF
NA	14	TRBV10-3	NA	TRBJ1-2	TGTGCCATCAGTCCCAGGGGTCGGAACTATGGCTACACCTTC	CAISPRGRNYGYTF
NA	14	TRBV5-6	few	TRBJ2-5	TGTGCCAGCAGCTTGGGGGGATTGGGAGAGACCCAGTACTTC	CASSLGGLGETQYF
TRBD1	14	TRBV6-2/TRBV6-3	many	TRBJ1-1	TGTGCCAGCAGCTACACAGGGGGCGGCTCGGAAGCTTTCTTT	CASSYTGGGSEAFF
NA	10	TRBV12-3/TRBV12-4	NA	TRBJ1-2	TGTGCCAGCAGCCGGGCCGGGATTTACTTC	CASSRAGIYF
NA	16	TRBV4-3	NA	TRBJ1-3	TGCGCCAGCAGCCAGGCACCTGGGGGGGCTGGAAACACCATATATTTT	CASSQAPGGAGNTIYF
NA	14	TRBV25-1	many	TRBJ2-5	TGTGCCAGCAGTGAACCGAGGGGGAGAGAGACCCAGTACTTC	CASSEPRGRETQYF
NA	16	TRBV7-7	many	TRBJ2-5	TGTGCCAGCAGCGAGATAGAGTTTGGCTTAGGGGAGACCCAGTACTTC	CASSEIEFGLGETQYF
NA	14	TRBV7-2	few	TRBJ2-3	TGTGCCAGCAGCTTAGCCCGGCGCACAGATACGCAGTATTTT	CASSLARRTDTQYF
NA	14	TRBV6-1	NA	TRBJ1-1	TGTGCCAGCAGCGACGGGGCAGGGGACACTGAAGCTTTCTTT	CASSDGAGDTEAFF
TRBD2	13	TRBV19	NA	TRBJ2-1	TGTGCCAGTGCCGGGACCCCGGGGGGTGAGCAGTTCTTC	CASAGTPGGEQFF
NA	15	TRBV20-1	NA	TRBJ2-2	TGCAGTGCTCCAAGGGGGACACTAAACACCGGGGAGCTGTTTTTT	CSAPRGTLNTGELFF
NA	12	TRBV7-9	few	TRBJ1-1	TGTGCCAGCAGCCCCTCGATTAGGGAAGCTTTCTTT	CASSPSIREAFF
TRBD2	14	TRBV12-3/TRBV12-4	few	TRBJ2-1	TGTGCCAGCAGTTCGGCGGGGGTAAGGAATGAGCAGTTCTTC	CASSSAGVRNEQFF
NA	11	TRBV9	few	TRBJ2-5	TGTGCCAGCAGATCGCTGGAGACCCAGTACTTC	CASRSLETQYF
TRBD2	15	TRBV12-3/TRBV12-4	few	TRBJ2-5	TGTGCCAGCAGGCGACTAGCGGGGGACCAAGAGACCCAGTACTTC	CASRRLAGDQETQYF
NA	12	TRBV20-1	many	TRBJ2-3	TGCAGTGCTGATGAAACCACAGATACGCAGTATTTT	CSADETTDTQYF
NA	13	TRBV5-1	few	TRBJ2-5	TGCGCCAGCAGCTTCCGGGACCCCGAGACCCAGTACTTC	CASSFRDPETQYF
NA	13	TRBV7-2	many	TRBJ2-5	TGTGCCAGCGGGGGGACACCCCAAGAGACCCAGTACTTC	CASGGTPQETQYF
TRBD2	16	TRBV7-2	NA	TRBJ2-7	TGTGCCAGCAGCTTCCCCCGGCGGGGACTAGCAATAGAGCAGTACTTC	CASSFPRRGLAIEQYF
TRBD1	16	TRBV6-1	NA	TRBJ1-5	TGTGCCAGCAGTCCCTTGGACAGGGTTGTGAGTCAGCCCCAGCATTTT	CASSPLDRVVSQPQHF
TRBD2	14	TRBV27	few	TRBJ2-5	TGTGCCAGCAGTTCGGGACTAGTTCAAGAGACCCAGTACTTC	CASSSGLVQETQYF
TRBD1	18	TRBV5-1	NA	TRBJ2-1	TGCGCCAGCAGCCTGGGGGGACAGGTCATTTGGGGCTACAATGAGCAGTTCTTC	CASSLGGQVIWGYNEQFF
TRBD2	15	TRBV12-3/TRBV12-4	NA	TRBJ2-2	TGTGCCAGCAGTTTACCAGCGGGGGGGCACGGGGAGCTGTTTTTT	CASSLPAGGHGELFF
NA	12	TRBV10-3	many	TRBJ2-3	TGTGCCATCAGTGAACTGGGAGATACGCAGTATTTT	CAISELGDTQYF
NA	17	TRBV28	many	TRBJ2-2	TGTGCCAGCAGTTACCCGACAGGCTCCCCCAACACCGGGGAGCTGTTTTTT	CASSYPTGSPNTGELFF
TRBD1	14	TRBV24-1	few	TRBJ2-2	TGTGCCACCGGGGACAGTTCCCTCGTCGGGGAGCTGTTTTTT	CATGDSSLVGELFF
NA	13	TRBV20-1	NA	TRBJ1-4	TGCAGTGCTAGAGGTCAGAGTAATGAAAAACTGTTTTTT	CSARGQSNEKLFF
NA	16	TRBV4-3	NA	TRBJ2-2	TGCGCCAGCAGCCAAGAAGAACGGGCCTACACCGGGGAGCTGTTTTTT	CASSQEERAYTGELFF
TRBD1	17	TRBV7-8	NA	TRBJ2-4	TGTGCCAGCAGCTTAGCACGGGACAGGGAGACCAAAAACATTCAGTACTTC	CASSLARDRETKNIQYF
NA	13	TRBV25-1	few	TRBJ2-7	TGTGCCAGCAGTGAAGGATCAGGGTTCGATAGGTACTTC	CASSEGSGFDRYF
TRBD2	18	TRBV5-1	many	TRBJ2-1	TGCGCCAGCAGCTCACTTAAGATTAGCGGGGGGCCGTACAATGAGCAGTTCTTC	CASSSLKISGGPYNEQFF
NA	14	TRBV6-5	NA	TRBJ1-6	TGTGCCAGCAGTTCCCATACATCTAATTCACCCCTCCACTTT	CASSSHTSNSPLHF
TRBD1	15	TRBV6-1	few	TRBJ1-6	TGTGCCAGCACCCTGGGGGGGGACAGGGGTTCACCCCTCCACTTT	CASTLGGDRGSPLHF